This T cell receptor (beta chain) was obtained from a study of blood T cells in healthy people across ages. Findings and caveats of the study: Investigators viewed diversity estimates from one million T cells as underestimates, the study reported. TCR beta diversity per million T cells fell roughly linearly with age. Observed TCR beta diversity showed a strong correlation with the percentage of naive T cells as measured by flow cytometry.

With a J-beta primer mix and a sample-barcoded 5' primer, a second PCR ran 7 to 11 cycles. Each TCR beta cDNA got a 12-nucleotide random molecular identifier. TCRdb reprocessed the 5' RACE reads with MiXCR, giving one entry per CDR3 protein. The data show about 1,600,000 distinct CDR3 sequences, with about 43% seen just once and less than 8% held by the top ten. Worth noting for this clonotype: Its specificity is not known.

Per the germline V gene, CDR1 is MNHEY and CDR2 is SMNVEV (reference sequence). CDR3 length: 14 residues. The germline V and J ends were trimmed by 5 bases and 14 bases, with 19 bases remaining between them. The sequence was obtained from a woman under 30 in good health. The J gene is TRBJ1-6, the V gene TRBV27; D is ambiguous. The sequenced sample was blood. In nucleotides, the CDR3 is TGTGCCAGCAGTATGCGGGAAGGTCCCTCAACCCTCCACTTT. Translation: CASSMREGPSTLHF.